These 30 T cell receptor beta chains were sequenced from one sample in a study of T cell responses to AZD1222 COVID-19 vaccine. The repertoire was sequenced with immunoSEQ multiplex PCR; TCRdb's copy has only in-frame clones and lacks some. The table lists some 100,000 clones, 85% to 90% of them singletons, with around 15% in the top ten. The sequencing used peripheral blood, collected on day 0 of AZD1222 vaccination. The source is an adult in good health.

The table lists this clone with a few counts. The J gene is TRBJ2-7, the V gene TRBV5-4, with D possibly TRBD1 on 6 matching bases. CDR3 length: 12 amino acids. With 1 base removed from V and 4 bases from J, the gap between germline ends came to 6 bases. CDR1 and CDR2 (germline): SGHNT, YYREEE (reference sequence). The DNA of the CDR3 is TGTGCCAGCAGCTTGACAGGGTACGAGCAGTACTTC. Translating it yields CASSLTGYEQYF. Together with reference TRBV5-4 and TRBJ2-7, the CDR3 gives the full variable domain: ETGVTQSPTHLIKTRGQQVTLRCSSQSGHNTVSWYQQALGQGPQFIFQYYREEENGRGNFPPRFSGLQFPNYSSELNVNALELDDSALYLCASSLTGYEQYFGPGTRLTVT.

This clone was counted ten times or more. The same CDR3 is also encoded by other DNA sequences in this sample. The chain combines TRBV28 with TRBJ1-1; D is unclear. This CDR3 is built from 12 residues. Per the germline V gene, CDR1 is MDHEN and CDR2 is SYDVKM. V lost 2 bases to trimming and J lost 5 bases, with 6 bases between them. CDR3 bases: TGTGCCAGCAGTTTAAGAGAAACTGAAGCTTTCTTT. Its translation: CASSLRETEAFF.

The CDR3 region is CATRLGSGLGEQYF. The CDR3, as DNA: TGTGCCACCCGCTTGGGGTCGGGGTTGGGGGAGCAGTACTTC. The chain carries TRBV19 and TRBJ2-7, with a tentative D call TRBD2 (5 bases). Germline V gene lookup returns CDR1 LNHDA and CDR2 SQIVND (reference sequence). The CDR3 is made up of 14 amino acids. Trimming took off 10 bases at V and 7 bases at J, with 23 bases between the two ends.

V gene TRBV19 combines with J gene TRBJ2-3; D call uncertain. CDR3 length: 14 amino acids. The germline V gene encodes CDR1 LNHDA and CDR2 SQIVND (reference sequence). Trimming took 3 bases from V and 2 from J, leaving 9 bases between them. The CDR3 loop reads CASSIVVNTDTQYF. Here the CDR3 DNA reads TGTGCCAGTAGTATTGTGGTAAACACAGATACGCAGTATTTT.

This chain connects TRBV7-3 to TRBJ1-1; D unresolved. The CDR3 runs 12 residues. Germline CDR1 reads SGHTA; CDR2 reads FQGTGA. V lost 5 bases to trimming and J lost 3 bases, with 7 bases between them. The CDR3, as DNA: TGTGCCAGCAGCCGCTCAGACACTGAAGCTTTCTTT. Encoded protein: CASSRSDTEAFF.

The V gene is TRBV7-9, the J gene TRBJ1-1; TRBD1 matches at 9 bases. The germline V gene encodes CDR1 SEHNR and CDR2 FQNEAQ (reference sequence). The CDR3 covers 14 residues. J gave up 5 bases and V 4 bases, and 5 bases lay outside the gene matches. For the CDR3, the DNA is TGTGCCAGCAGCTCGACAGGGGGGGTGACTGAAGCTTTCTTT. As protein: CASSSTGGVTEAFF.

This chain's CDR3 is CASSSGGAGGRTDTQYF. The DNA of the CDR3 is TGTGCCAGCAGCTCTGGAGGGGCGGGGGGCCGAACAGATACGCAGTATTTT. The rearrangement links TRBV5-4 to TRBJ2-3, with 8 bases aligning to TRBD2. This CDR3 is 17 amino acids long. V lost 3 bases to trimming and J lost 3 bases; unmatched junction nucleotides: 12. Germline V CDR1 and CDR2: SGHNT, YYREEE (reference sequence).

V usage is TRBV5-1 and J usage is TRBJ1-1; perhaps TRBD1 as D (5 bases). Deletions cut 1 base from V and 7 bases from J, with 14 bases between. Germline assignment: CDR1 SGHRS and CDR2 YFSETQ. The CDR3 is 14 amino acids. For the CDR3, the DNA is TGCGCCAGCAGCTTGCCGACGCCCGGGGGTGAAGCTTTCTTT. Its protein is CASSLPTPGGEAFF.

This clone was seen a single time. The V and J genes are TRBV9 and TRBJ2-2; D call uncertain. The CDR3 is made up of 13 amino acids. Germline V gives CDR1 SGDLS, CDR2 YYNGEE. V was cut by 3 bases and J by 2 bases, with 5 bases left in between. The CDR3 is CASSAANTGELFF. DNA for the CDR3: TGTGCCAGCAGCGCGGCTAACACCGGGGAGCTGTTTTTT.

This sequence joins TRBV14 and TRBJ2-1; tentative D call: TRBD2 (5 bases). The CDR3 sequence is 12 residues long. The germline gives CDR1 SGHDN, CDR2 FVKESK. V was clipped by 7 bases and J by 9 bases, with 13 bases between them. The CDR3 DNA reads as TGTGCCAGCACCGGGGTGGTTGGTGAGCAGTTCTTC. Translation: CASTGVVGEQFF.

The rearrangement links TRBV5-4 to TRBJ1-5, with 9 bases fitting TRBD1. The germline V gene has CDR1 SGHNT and CDR2 YYREEE (reference sequence). J was trimmed by 2 bases and V by 0 bases; bases with no gene match: 6. CDR3 size: 17 residues. The CDR3 bases are TGTGCCAGCAGCTTGGGGGGGACAGGGTTGGGCAATCAGCCCCAGCATTTT. Translating it yields CASSLGGTGLGNQPQHF.

The chain carries TRBV11-3 and TRBJ1-2, with D uncertain. This CDR3 is built from 12 residues. Germline CDR1 is SGHNT and CDR2 is YENEEA. The V and J ends lost 3 bases and 4 bases respectively, with 6 bases between them. The CDR3 loop reads CASSFGPYGYTF. The CDR3 DNA follows: TGTGCCAGCAGCTTCGGACCCTATGGCTACACCTTC.

V and J are TRBV6-5 and TRBJ1-1; D remains unclear. Trimming left V 6 bases short and J 0 bases short, with 11 bases between. Germline assignment: CDR1 MNHEY and CDR2 SVGAGI. CDR3 size: 14 residues. Here the CDR3 reads CASRPGTMNTEAFF. CDR3 in DNA: TGTGCCAGCAGGCCAGGAACCATGAACACTGAAGCTTTCTTT.

This chain uses TRBV7-8 with TRBJ1-5; D is ambiguous. The CDR3 length is 15 residues. Germline lookup yields CDR1 SGHVS and CDR2 FQNEAQ. V lost 3 bases to trimming and J lost 4 bases, with 13 bases between them. The CDR3: CASSFLAGKNQPQHF. The CDR3 bases are TGTGCCAGCAGCTTCCTGGCAGGAAAGAATCAGCCCCAGCATTTT.

CDR3 sequence: CASSWKNTGVSNYGYTF. CDR3 in DNA: TGCGCCAGCAGCTGGAAAAATACAGGGGTGTCGAACTATGGCTACACCTTC. The chain combines TRBV5-1 with TRBJ1-2, with 7 bases lining up with TRBD1. CDR3 length: 17 residues. The germline V gene has CDR1 SGHRS and CDR2 YFSETQ. The trim removed 3 bases at V and 2 bases at J, leaving 13 bases unmatched. The entire variable domain, with the rest obtained from reference TRBV5-1 and TRBJ1-2, is as follows: KAGVTQTPRYLIKTRGQQVTLSCSPISGHRSVSWYQQTPGQGLQFLFEYFSETQRNKGNFPGRFSGRQFSNSRSEMNVSTLELGDSALYLCASSWKNTGVSNYGYTFGSGTRLTVV.

The chain carries TRBV6-6 and TRBJ2-1; 8 positions match TRBD1. In germline, CDR1 is MNHNY, CDR2 SVGAGI (reference sequence). J gave up 1 base and V 2 bases, and 1 base lay outside the gene matches. The CDR3 is made up of 15 amino acids. The CDR3 protein is CASSYGQGSYNEQFF. In nucleotides, the CDR3 is TGTGCCAGCAGTTACGGACAGGGTTCCTACAATGAGCAGTTCTTC.

The chain uses TRBV29-1 and TRBJ1-5; possible D gene TRBD1, 6 bases. Germline V gene data show CDR1 as SQVTM and CDR2 as ANQGSEA. CDR3 length: 12 residues. V was cut by 5 bases and J by 2 bases, with 7 bases left in between. CDR3: CSVSGGNQPQHF. The CDR3 nucleotides are TGCAGCGTTTCAGGGGGCAATCAGCCCCAGCATTTT. Complete variable domain (other parts from reference TRBV29-1 and TRBJ1-5): SAVISQKPSRDICQRGTSLTIQCQVDSQVTMMFWYRQQPGQSLTLIATANQGSEATYESGFVIDKFPISRPNLTFSTLTVSNMSPEDSSIYLCSVSGGNQPQHFGDGTRLSIL.

The V gene is TRBV5-1, the J gene TRBJ1-2; 8 positions match TRBD1. CDR3 size: 16 residues. CDR1 and CDR2 from the germline V gene are SGHRS and YFSETQ. V lost 3 bases, J lost 8 bases, and 15 bases stayed unmatched. CDR3 loop: CASSSLGQGPVRGYTF. CDR3 coding DNA: TGCGCCAGCAGCTCCCTCGGACAGGGCCCTGTTCGCGGCTACACCTTC.

V usage is TRBV6-6 and J usage is TRBJ2-7; possibly TRBD2 for D (5 bases). The V end lost 6 bases, the J end lost 2 bases, and 17 bases lay between the germline ends. The CDR3 has 15 amino acids. CDR1 is MNHNY and CDR2 is SVGAGI in the germline V gene (reference sequence). This chain's CDR3 is CASRGAVGSAYEQYF. CDR3 in DNA: TGTGCCAGCAGGGGCGCGGTGGGTAGCGCCTACGAGCAGTACTTC.

The chain has TRBV19 and TRBJ2-7; TRBD1 matches at 8 bases. Germline trimming cut 3 bases from V and 3 bases from J; bases unmatched to any gene: 1. The CDR3 consists of 13 residues. From germline, CDR1 is LNHDA and CDR2 SQIVND (reference sequence). DNA for the CDR3: TGTGCCAGTAGTATTGGACAGGGCTACGAGCAGTACTTC. Its protein product is CASSIGQGYEQYF.

The chain is built from TRBV11-3 and TRBJ1-4, with TRBD1 matching 8 bases. Per the germline V gene, CDR1 is SGHNT and CDR2 is YENEEA. This CDR3 comprises 17 residues. J lost 1 base, V lost 5 bases, and 9 bases had no gene match. The CDR3 bases are TGTGCCAGCAGCAGCTTCCTCGGACAGGGAACTAATGAAAAACTGTTTTTT. This gives the protein CASSSFLGQGTNEKLFF.

V usage is TRBV5-6 and J usage is TRBJ1-2; D not certain. V gave up 5 bases and J gave up 6 bases, with 26 bases separating them. The V gene's germline CDR1 is SGHDT and CDR2 YYEEEE. This CDR3 comprises 17 residues. In DNA, the CDR3 is TGTGCCAGCAGGCCTACGCCTTCCTCGCGGGGAACAAATGGCTACACCTTC. Amino acids: CASRPTPSSRGTNGYTF.

The V and J genes are TRBV24-1 and TRBJ1-3, with D possibly being TRBD1 (5 bases). V lost 7 bases and J lost 2, with 23 bases in between. Germline V CDR1 and CDR2: KGHDR, SFDVKD. The CDR3 totals 18 residues. The CDR3 nucleotides are TGTGCCACCAGGGGGCGAGACAAAATAAGAGGCGCTGGAAACACCATATATTTT. This codes for CATRGRDKIRGAGNTIYF.

The CDR3: CASAPGQEYEQYF. Written as DNA, the CDR3 is TGTGCCAGCGCCCCGGGACAAGAGTACGAGCAGTACTTC. This chain joins TRBV19 and TRBJ2-7; D is possibly TRBD1 (6 bases). CDR3 length: 13 amino acids. The germline V and J ends were trimmed by 9 bases and 4 bases, with 16 bases remaining between them. Per the germline V gene, CDR1 is LNHDA and CDR2 is SQIVND (reference sequence).

V and J are TRBV29-1 and TRBJ2-2; no clear D. V was shortened by 5 bases and J by 2 bases, with 12 bases between the two germline ends. Germline CDR1 is SQVTM and CDR2 is ANQGSEA. There are 14 residues in the CDR3. The CDR3 is CSVRIPKNTGELFF. CDR3 DNA sequence: TGCAGCGTTAGGATACCGAAAAACACCGGGGAGCTGTTTTTT.

V usage is TRBV11-3 and J usage is TRBJ2-2; no reliable D call. CDR3 length: 14 amino acids. Germline CDR1 is SGHNT and CDR2 is YENEEA. The ends were cut back, 2 bases at V and 5 bases at J, with 9 bases in the middle. Here the CDR3 reads CASSLRFSTGELFF. DNA of the CDR3: TGTGCCAGCAGCTTACGTTTCAGTACCGGGGAGCTGTTTTTT.

This clone came up many times. J is TRBJ1-1 and V is TRBV5-1; D is ambiguous. The germline CDR1 and CDR2 sequences are SGHRS and YFSETQ. The CDR3 is made up of 13 amino acids. V was trimmed by 1 base and J by 0 bases, leaving 4 bases between them. In DNA form, the CDR3 reads TGCGCCAGCAGCTTGATACTGAACACTGAAGCTTTCTTT. Amino acid sequence: CASSLILNTEAFF.

The gene calls are TRBV3-1 (or the pseudogene TRBV3-2) and TRBJ1-2; a possible D gene is TRBD1 (6 bases). Germline CDR1 is LGHDT and CDR2 is YNNKEL (reference sequence). The CDR3 spans 13 residues. The germline V and J ends were trimmed by 2 bases and 6 bases, with 10 bases remaining between them. CDR3 nucleotides: TGTGCCAGCAGCCAATTACAGGGAAATGGCTACACCTTC. Translation gives CASSQLQGNGYTF.

In its sample, this clone was seen once. V usage is TRBV5-1 and J usage is TRBJ2-1; tentatively, D is TRBD1 (6 bases). This CDR3 has 15 residues. Trimming left V 1 base short and J 6 bases short, with 14 bases between. Germline CDR1 and CDR2: SGHRS and YFSETQ. In DNA, the CDR3 is TGCGCCAGCAGCTTGTTAACGGGACAATCCAATGAGCAGTTCTTC. Its translation is CASSLLTGQSNEQFF.

The rearrangement joins TRBV3-1 (or the pseudogene TRBV3-2) to TRBJ1-3, with D hard to call. CDR3 length equals 13 residues. Trimming took 5 bases from V and 9 from J, leaving 14 bases between them. Germline assignment: CDR1 LGHDT and CDR2 YNNKEL (reference sequence). CDR3 sequence (DNA): TGTGCCAGCAGCTACGGGCCTCTAGGCACCATATATTTT. Amino acids: CASSYGPLGTIYF.